A selection of T cell receptor beta chains follows, all from one sample in a study of cytomegalovirus exposure and HLA in healthy donors. The protocol was immunoSEQ multiplex PCR, while the TCRdb copy is restricted to in-frame clones and leaves out a portion. The sample holds fewer than 250,000 clones, around 87% seen once. Sequencing used PBMCs. Receptors were obtained from a man younger than 35 in good health and CMV-seronegative. Each CDR3 is given with its conserved first and last residue. The order of the fields is V gene, J gene, D gene, CDR3 protein, CDR3 DNA. The D gene is left open where the match is weak.

TRBV28	TRBJ2-1	TRBD1	CASSADREEGYNEQFF	TGTGCCAGCAGTGCTGACAGGGAAGAGGGTTACAATGAGCAGTTCTTC
TRBV7-8	TRBJ2-7	TRBD1	CASSLRDRADEQYF	TGTGCCAGCAGCTTAAGGGACAGGGCCGACGAGCAGTACTTC
TRBV6-5	TRBJ1-5	TRBD1	CASSRGQRGQPQHF	TGTGCCAGCAGCAGGGGACAGAGAGGCCAGCCCCAGCATTTT
TRBV10-3	TRBJ2-1	TRBD2	CAISESPGLAGEGRFF	TGTGCCATCAGTGAGTCGCCGGGACTAGCGGGAGAAGGACGGTTCTTC
TRBV7-9	TRBJ2-7	TRBD1	CASSLAPAGQVYEQYF	TGTGCCAGCAGCTTAGCCCCGGCGGGACAGGTATACGAGCAGTACTTC
TRBV5-8	TRBJ2-1	.	CASSLERHNNEQFF	TGTGCCAGCAGCCTTGAGCGCCACAACAATGAGCAGTTCTTC
TRBV4-3	TRBJ2-1	TRBD2	CASSRGLAGGPPPDEQFF	TGCGCCAGCAGCCGCGGACTAGCGGGGGGCCCCCCCCCGGATGAGCAGTTCTTC
TRBV7-3	TRBJ2-1	.	CASSLRGSYNEQFF	TGTGCCAGCAGCCTCCGGGGCTCCTACAATGAGCAGTTCTTC
TRBV28	TRBJ2-7	.	CASLGYGPRGHEQYF	TGTGCCAGCTTAGGTTATGGTCCGCGGGGTCACGAGCAGTACTTC
TRBV7-2	TRBJ2-7	TRBD1	CASSERTGGVYF	TGTGCCAGCAGCGAACGGACAGGGGGGGTGTACTTC
TRBV4-3	TRBJ1-2	.	CASSQDVRQLHYGYTF	TGCGCCAGCAGCCAAGATGTGCGACAGCTACACTATGGCTACACCTTC